Following are 21 T cell receptor beta chains from one sample sequenced in a study of cytomegalovirus exposure and HLA in healthy donors. The PCR made use of 60 Vbeta and 13 Jbeta primers. The method was immunoSEQ multiplex PCR; TCRdb's version includes in-frame clones alone and lacks a portion of them. The sample totals 91,000 or so clones. The source material was PBMCs. Receptors were obtained from a woman aged 30 to 39 in good health and CMV-seronegative.

The chain recombines TRBV7-9 with TRBJ2-1; TRBD2 is a possible D gene (5 bases). The V end was cut by 0 bases, the J end by 0 bases, with 15 bases between. Per germline, CDR1 SEHNR and CDR2 FQNEAQ (reference sequence). The CDR3 has 18 amino acids. This CDR3 reads CASSLARGISFSYNEQFF. DNA of the CDR3: TGTGCCAGCAGCTTAGCCCGGGGTATCTCATTCTCCTACAATGAGCAGTTCTTC.

The rearrangement joins TRBV5-1 to TRBJ2-5; the match to TRBD1 covers 9 bases. The closer fit of TRBJ2-7 to the DNA end suggests the J call may be wrong. The germline V gene encodes CDR1 SGHRS and CDR2 YFSETQ. CDR3 size: 14 residues. In DNA, the CDR3 is TGCGCCAGCAGCTGGGACAGGGTTTCCTACGAGCAGTACTTC. Protein sequence: CASSWDRVSYEQYF.

The chain couples TRBV6-5 to TRBJ2-7; 7 bases align to TRBD1. This CDR3 spans 14 amino acids. V lost 5 bases, J lost 5 bases, and 9 bases stayed unmatched. Germline loops: CDR1 MNHEY, CDR2 SVGAGI. The CDR3 bases are TGTGCCAGCAGTGATGAGGGGGCGCAGAACGAGCAGTACTTC. This sequence encodes CASSDEGAQNEQYF.

The genes are TRBV2 and TRBJ2-4; 8 bases agree with TRBD2. Losses at the gene ends were 6 bases for V and 0 bases for J; bases not matched to a gene: 10. This CDR3 contains 17 residues. Germline-derived CDR1 and CDR2 are SNHLY and FYNNEI. The CDR3 DNA sequence: TGTGCCAGCAGATCCCCACTAGCGGTTGGAGCCAAAAACATTCAGTACTTC. Amino acids: CASRSPLAVGAKNIQYF.

The chain recombines TRBV9 with TRBJ2-3; 7 positions match TRBD1. V lost 4 bases and J lost 6; bases outside the gene matches: 8. Germline CDR1 reads SGDLS; CDR2 reads YYNGEE. The CDR3 has 14 amino acids. The CDR3 is CASSSPGQHDTQYF. CDR3 bases: TGTGCCAGCAGCTCACCGGGACAGCACGATACGCAGTATTTT. Full variable domain (rest looked up from reference TRBV9 and TRBJ2-3): DSGVTQTPKHLITATGQRVTLRCSPRSGDLSVYWYQQSLDQGLQFLIQYYNGEERAKGNILERFSAQQFPDLHSELNLSSLELGDSALYFCASSSPGQHDTQYFGPGTRLTVL.

V usage is TRBV29-1 and J usage is TRBJ2-5; D is possibly TRBD2 (5 bases). V was pared by 3 bases and J by 4 bases, with 15 bases between. This CDR3 is built from 14 residues. Germline V gene data show CDR1 as SQVTM and CDR2 as ANQGSEA. The CDR3 reads CSVDLGLPPETQYF. DNA of the CDR3: TGCAGCGTTGATTTAGGACTCCCGCCAGAGACCCAGTACTTC.

The chain is built from TRBV4-1 and TRBJ2-1; TRBD2 aligns across 13 bases. With 5 bases clipped from V and 7 bases from J, the junction kept 8 bases outside the gene matches. The CDR3 totals 16 residues. Germline lookup yields CDR1 MGHRA and CDR2 YSYEKL. CDR3 in amino acids: CASSAGLAGPGNEQFF. In nucleotides, the CDR3 is TGCGCCAGCAGCGCGGGACTAGCGGGGCCGGGGAATGAGCAGTTCTTC.

The genes are TRBV9 and TRBJ2-3, with TRBD2 identical over 9 bases. The CDR3 sequence is 18 residues long. Trimming cost V 4 bases and J 4 bases; bases outside gene matches: 16. CDR1 is SGDLS, CDR2 YYNGEE, per germline. CDR3 bases: TGTGCCAGCAGCCCGAGTACGGTTGCGGGGGGGCAAGCAGATACGCAGTATTTT. Encoded protein: CASSPSTVAGGQADTQYF.

CDR3 in DNA: TGTGCCAGCAGTCCCATGCGGGGTTGGGAGCCAGGCAAAAACATTCAGTACTTC. It is translated as CASSPMRGWEPGKNIQYF. The rearrangement uses TRBV28 and TRBJ2-4, with a weak D call TRBD2 (6 bases). Trimming pared 5 bases from V and 3 bases from J, leaving 23 bases between. Germline CDR1 MDHEN, CDR2 SYDVKM. The CDR3 is 18 residues long.

The chain couples TRBV9 to TRBJ1-2; 9 bases are a match to TRBD1. Germline values: CDR1 SGDLS, CDR2 YYNGEE. CDR3 length: 15 residues. V lost 1 base, J lost 3 bases, and 4 bases stayed unmatched. In DNA, the CDR3 is TGTGCCAGCAGCGTATTGGGACAGGGAGACTATGGCTACACCTTC. Translating gives CASSVLGQGDYGYTF.

The rearrangement joins TRBV11-2 to TRBJ2-1; 9 nucleotides line up with TRBD1. V gave up 6 bases and J gave up 8 bases; unmatched junction bases: 11. The CDR3 covers 15 residues. Germline values: CDR1 SGHAT, CDR2 FQNNGV. CDR3 region: CASRIPGQGQDEQFF. The CDR3 region has the DNA TGTGCCAGCAGGATACCGGGACAGGGTCAGGATGAGCAGTTCTTC.

The rearrangement joins TRBV2 to TRBJ2-7; D perhaps matches TRBD1 (6 bases). This CDR3 contains 14 residues. Looked up from germline, CDR1 is SNHLY and CDR2 is FYNNEI. Trimming shortened V by 8 bases and J by 7 bases, and 21 bases separated the two germline ends. The CDR3 region has the DNA TGTGCCAGCCTATTGCGTCCAGGGGCAGATGAGCAGTACTTC. Protein sequence: CASLLRPGADEQYF.

The genes are TRBV7-9 and TRBJ2-2; 7 bases line up with TRBD2. With 7 bases clipped from V and 6 bases from J, the junction kept 5 bases outside the gene matches. Germline assignment: CDR1 SEHNR and CDR2 FQNEAQ (reference sequence). The CDR3 has 13 residues. The CDR3 nucleotides are TGTGCCAGCACTAGCGGTCCTGCCGGGGAGCTGTTTTTT. Translation: CASTSGPAGELFF.

The chain carries TRBV20-1 and TRBJ2-7; 7 bases line up with TRBD1. The CDR3 loop spans 11 amino acids. V lost 6 bases, J lost 5 bases, and 4 bases stayed unmatched. CDR1 and CDR2 (germline): DFQATT, SNEGSKA (reference sequence). CDR3 region: CSAGTDHEQYF. The CDR3 DNA reads TGCAGTGCCGGGACAGACCACGAGCAGTACTTC.

V is TRBV5-1 and J is TRBJ2-5; possible D gene TRBD2, 6 bases. Germline loops: CDR1 SGHRS, CDR2 YFSETQ. This CDR3 region has 15 residues. Between the trimmed V and J ends, which lost 0 bases and 3 bases, there was a span of 12 bases. The CDR3: CASSLAAGSEETQYF. DNA for the CDR3: TGCGCCAGCAGCTTGGCTGCGGGGAGCGAAGAGACCCAGTACTTC.

The chain couples TRBV27 to TRBJ2-7, with D tentatively TRBD1 (6 bases). Trimming took 3 bases from V and 0 from J, leaving 12 bases between them. Looked up from germline, CDR1 is MNHEY and CDR2 is SMNVEV (reference sequence). CDR3 length: 15 amino acids. As DNA, the CDR3 is TGTGCCAGCAGTTTCGACCGGGACAACTCCTACGAGCAGTACTTC. This encodes CASSFDRDNSYEQYF.

CDR3 bases: TGCGCCAGCAGCTTGACTTTAGAGACCCAGTACTTC. Amino acids: CASSLTLETQYF. J is TRBJ2-5 and V is TRBV5-1, with D unresolved. CDR3 length: 12 residues. CDR1 and CDR2 (germline): SGHRS, YFSETQ. Trimming removed 1 base at V and 4 bases at J, with 5 bases between.

This sequence joins TRBV9 and TRBJ2-3, with TRBD2 identical over 10 bases. The CDR3 spans 17 residues. Germline V lookup: CDR1 SGDLS, CDR2 YYNGEE. Germline trimming cut 0 bases from V and 3 bases from J; bases unmatched to any gene: 7. DNA for the CDR3: TGTGCCAGCAGCGTAGGGCTAGCGGGAGAGGGGACAGATACGCAGTATTTT. Its protein is CASSVGLAGEGTDTQYF.

V usage is TRBV28 and J usage is TRBJ1-2; D perhaps matches TRBD1 (5 bases). The CDR3 runs 12 residues. Trimming left V 7 bases short and J 6 bases short, with 12 bases between. Germline V gene lookup returns CDR1 MDHEN and CDR2 SYDVKM. The CDR3 is CASTTGADGYTF. The CDR3, as DNA: TGTGCCAGCACCACTGGGGCGGATGGCTACACCTTC.

V is TRBV10-2 and J is TRBJ1-1; possible D gene TRBD1, 5 bases. V lost 7 bases and J lost 5, with 14 bases in between. The CDR3 totals 13 residues. Germline-derived CDR1 and CDR2 are WSHSY and SAAADI. CDR3 protein: CASKVGAGTEAFF. CDR3 coding DNA: TGCGCCAGCAAAGTTGGGGCAGGGACTGAAGCTTTCTTT.

This rearrangement joins TRBV29-1 to TRBJ2-3; 14 nucleotides agree with TRBD2. The CDR3 has 14 residues. The germline V gene has CDR1 SQVTM and CDR2 ANQGSEA. V lost 7 bases, J lost 6 bases, and 6 bases stayed unmatched. The CDR3 reads CSDRTSGRWDTQYF. The CDR3 coding sequence is TGCAGCGATCGGACTAGCGGGAGGTGGGATACGCAGTATTTT.